Each of the 7 T cell receptor beta chains below was sequenced from the same sample in a study of graft-versus-host responses after intestinal transplantation. This table comes from immunoSEQ multiplex PCR, and its TCRdb copy is limited to in-frame clones, with some not included. Here the sample spans fewer than 9,500 clones, 30% to 35% being singletons. Researchers placed approximately 200,000 CFSE-labeled responder cells in culture with approximately 200,000 irradiated, violet-dye-labeled stimulator cells. The specimen was alloreactive CD8+ T cells from a mixed lymphocyte reaction culture, collected before transplantation. Subset noted: CFSE-low proliferating T cells sorted from roughly six-day pre-transplant mixed lymphocyte reaction (GvH or HvG direction). These TCRs come from a human patient who was an organ donor for intestinal transplantation.

In DNA, the CDR3 is TGTGCCAGCAGTTTGCAGAGCACAGATACGCAGTATTTT. Translated: CASSLQSTDTQYF. This sequence joins TRBV27 and TRBJ2-3; no firm D call. The V and J ends lost 3 bases and 0 bases respectively, with 4 bases between them. This CDR3 contains 13 residues. Germline V lookup: CDR1 MNHEY, CDR2 SMNVEV (reference sequence).

This chain uses TRBV7-9 with TRBJ2-7, with 7 bases that match TRBD2. The CDR3 has 13 amino acids. Germline V gives CDR1 SEHNR, CDR2 FQNEAQ (reference sequence). V gave up 7 bases and J gave up 0 bases; unmatched junction bases: 3. CDR3 coding DNA: TGTGCCAGCATGGGGGGGTTCTCCTACGAGCAGTACTTC. Residues: CASMGGFSYEQYF. The variable domain in full, with the rest retrieved from reference TRBV7-9 and TRBJ2-7, is DTGVSQNPRHKITKRGQNVTFRCDPISEHNRLYWYRQTLGQGPEFLTYFQNEAQLEKSRLLSDRFSAERPKGSFSTLEIQRTEQGDSAMYLCASMGGFSYEQYFGPGTRLTVT.

The chain is built from TRBV7-9 and TRBJ2-5; TRBD2 matches at 7 bases. Germline CDR1 and CDR2: SEHNR and FQNEAQ (reference sequence). The V gene end was trimmed by 6 bases and the J gene end by 2 bases; junction bases not matched to a gene: 3. The CDR3 length is 13 residues. CDR3 in amino acids: CASRGREQETQYF. The CDR3 DNA sequence: TGTGCCAGCAGGGGGAGGGAGCAAGAGACCCAGTACTTC.

This rearrangement joins TRBV7-9 to TRBJ1-4; 8 positions match TRBD1. Looked up from germline, CDR1 is SEHNR and CDR2 is FQNEAQ (reference sequence). The CDR3 runs to 16 residues. V lost 5 bases and J lost 5; bases outside the gene matches: 10. The CDR3: CASSQGVGQGNEKLFF. The DNA for the CDR3 is TGTGCCAGCAGCCAAGGGGTTGGACAGGGAAATGAAAAACTGTTTTTT. The full variable domain, in which reference TRBV7-9 and TRBJ1-4 provide the parts outside the CDR3, is DTGVSQNPRHKITKRGQNVTFRCDPISEHNRLYWYRQTLGQGPEFLTYFQNEAQLEKSRLLSDRFSAERPKGSFSTLEIQRTEQGDSAMYLCASSQGVGQGNEKLFFGSGTQLSVL.

The CDR3 here is CAISEGDTEAFF. The CDR3, as DNA: TGTGCCATCAGTGAAGGGGACACTGAAGCTTTCTTT. This chain uses TRBV10-3 with TRBJ1-1; a possible D gene is TRBD1 (5 bases). The length of the CDR3 is 12 residues. Germline assignment: CDR1 ENHRY and CDR2 SYGVKD. V lost 3 bases and J 3 bases, leaving 5 bases between the germline ends.

CDR3 sequence reads: CASTALAGQVEQYF. CDR3 in DNA: TGTGCCAGCACTGCACTAGCGGGACAGGTAGAGCAGTACTTC. The chain links TRBV2 to TRBJ2-7; 10 bases align to TRBD2. The CDR3 is made up of 14 amino acids. Germline loops: CDR1 SNHLY, CDR2 FYNNEI. V lost 7 bases to trimming and J lost 7 bases; unmatched junction nucleotides: 10.

This clone is labeled medium-sized. This chain connects TRBV2 to TRBJ1-4, with 8 positions matching TRBD1. V trimming: 3 bases; J trimming: 0 bases; junction bases outside the gene matches: 6. Germline loops: CDR1 SNHLY, CDR2 FYNNEI. The CDR3 contains 17 residues. This chain's CDR3 is CASSDHRGGATNEKLFF. CDR3 coding DNA: TGTGCCAGCAGTGATCACAGGGGGGGAGCAACTAATGAAAAACTGTTTTTT.